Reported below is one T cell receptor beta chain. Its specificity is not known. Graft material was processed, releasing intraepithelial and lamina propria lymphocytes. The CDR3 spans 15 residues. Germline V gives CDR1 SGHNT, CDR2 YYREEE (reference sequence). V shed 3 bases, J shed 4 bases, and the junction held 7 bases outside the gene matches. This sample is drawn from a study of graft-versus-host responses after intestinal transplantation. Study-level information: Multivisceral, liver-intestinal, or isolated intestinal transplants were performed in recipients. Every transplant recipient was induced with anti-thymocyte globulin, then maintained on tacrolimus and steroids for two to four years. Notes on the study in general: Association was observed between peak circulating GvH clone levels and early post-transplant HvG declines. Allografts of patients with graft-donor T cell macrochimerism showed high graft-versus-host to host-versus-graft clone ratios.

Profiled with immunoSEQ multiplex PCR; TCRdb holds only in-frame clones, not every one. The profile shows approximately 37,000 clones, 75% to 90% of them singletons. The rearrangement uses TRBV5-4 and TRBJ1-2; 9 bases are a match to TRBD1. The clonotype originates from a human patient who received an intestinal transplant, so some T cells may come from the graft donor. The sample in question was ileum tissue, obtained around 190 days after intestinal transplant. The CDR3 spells CASSSGTGRGYGYTF. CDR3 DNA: TGTGCCAGCAGCTCAGGGACAGGGAGAGGCTATGGCTACACCTTC.